These T cell receptor beta chains were read from a single sample in a study of T cell responses to AZD1222 COVID-19 vaccine. Sequencing used immunoSEQ multiplex PCR; TCRdb keeps in-frame clones, though not all of them. The sample includes 120,000 or so clones, 86% of them seen just once. Sample: peripheral blood, taken 28 days after the second AZD1222 dose. The receptor set was obtained from an adult who received the AZD1222 COVID-19 vaccine. Both conserved end residues are part of each CDR3. The D gene is left open where the match is weak. Where a row states a size, it is once, few, many or the class of an expanded clone; other rows omit it.

CDR3 DNA: TGTGCCACCAGTGATTTTGGGACAGGGAATACAGATACGCAGTATTTT
CDR3 protein: CATSDFGTGNTDTQYF
D gene: TRBD1
clone size: NA
V gene: TRBV24-1
J gene: TRBJ2-3

CDR3 DNA: TGTGCCAGCAGTTACTCGATGGGGGTGGCTTCACCCCTCCACTTT
CDR3 protein: CASSYSMGVASPLHF
D gene: NA
clone size: NA
V gene: TRBV6-5
J gene: TRBJ1-6

CDR3 DNA: TGTGCCAGCAGCTTGATGGCGGACAATGAGCAGTTCTTC
CDR3 protein: CASSLMADNEQFF
D gene: NA
clone size: NA
V gene: TRBV7-9
J gene: TRBJ2-1

CDR3 DNA: TGTGCCAGCAGCCCGGGATGGGAGGACAGGCTGAATTCACCCCTCCACTTT
CDR3 protein: CASSPGWEDRLNSPLHF
D gene: TRBD1
clone size: NA
V gene: TRBV9
J gene: TRBJ1-6

CDR3 DNA: TGTGCCAGCAGCTTGAATGGAATGAACAAATTCACCCTCCACTTT
CDR3 protein: CASSLNGMNKFTLHF
D gene: NA
clone size: NA
V gene: TRBV5-6
J gene: TRBJ1-6

CDR3 DNA: TGTGCCTGGAGTGTTGAGCTCTACGAGCAGTACTTC
CDR3 protein: CAWSVELYEQYF
D gene: NA
clone size: NA
V gene: TRBV30
J gene: TRBJ2-7

CDR3 DNA: TGTGCCAGCAGTTCCTCCGACTCGCCTTCTTGGGAGCAGTTCTTC
CDR3 protein: CASSSSDSPSWEQFF
D gene: NA
clone size: NA
V gene: TRBV27
J gene: TRBJ2-1

CDR3 DNA: TGCGCCAGCAGCTTGGATACCGGGACAGTCAATAATTCACCCCTCCACTTT
CDR3 protein: CASSLDTGTVNNSPLHF
D gene: TRBD1
clone size: NA
V gene: TRBV5-1
J gene: TRBJ1-6

CDR3 DNA: TGTGCCAGCAGCTTAGTACCGGCCTCTTATGGCTACACCTTC
CDR3 protein: CASSLVPASYGYTF
D gene: NA
clone size: NA
V gene: TRBV7-2
J gene: TRBJ1-2

CDR3 DNA: TGCGCCAGCAGCCAAGATGTCTCGCGTTTCGCGAACACCGGGGAGCTGTTTTTT
CDR3 protein: CASSQDVSRFANTGELFF
D gene: NA
clone size: NA
V gene: TRBV4-3
J gene: TRBJ2-2

CDR3 DNA: TGTGCCAGCAGTGAAACTAGCGGGAACTTTAATACCGGGGAGCTGTTTTTT
CDR3 protein: CASSETSGNFNTGELFF
D gene: TRBD2
clone size: NA
V gene: TRBV25-1
J gene: TRBJ2-2

CDR3 DNA: TGTGCCAGCAGCTTAGGTGCAGGGACTAACTATGGCTACACCTTC
CDR3 protein: CASSLGAGTNYGYTF
D gene: NA
clone size: few
V gene: TRBV7-6
J gene: TRBJ1-2

CDR3 DNA: TGCGCCAGCAGTACAGGAATGAACACTGAAGCTTTCTTT
CDR3 protein: CASSTGMNTEAFF
D gene: NA
clone size: NA
V gene: TRBV4-3
J gene: TRBJ1-1

CDR3 DNA: TGTGCCACCAGTGGTTGGAACACCGGGGAGCTGTTTTTT
CDR3 protein: CATSGWNTGELFF
D gene: NA
clone size: NA
V gene: TRBV24-1
J gene: TRBJ2-2

CDR3 DNA: TGCGCCAGCAGCCAAGATTTCGGGGGGGGCGATACAGATACGCAGTATTTT
CDR3 protein: CASSQDFGGGDTDTQYF
D gene: TRBD2
clone size: few
V gene: TRBV4-1
J gene: TRBJ2-3

CDR3 DNA: TGTGCCAGCAGCCCGGGACAGGGCTTAGGGGGGGAGCTGTTTTTT
CDR3 protein: CASSPGQGLGGELFF
D gene: TRBD1
clone size: NA
V gene: TRBV7-9
J gene: TRBJ2-2

CDR3 DNA: TGTGCCAGCAGTTTACCGAAAGGACAGGGCAATAGCAATCAGCCCCAGCATTTT
CDR3 protein: CASSLPKGQGNSNQPQHF
D gene: TRBD1
clone size: once
V gene: TRBV27
J gene: TRBJ1-5

CDR3 DNA: TGCGCCAGCAGCGATCCTTTTGAGAGAAAGAACACTGAAGCTTTCTTT
CDR3 protein: CASSDPFERKNTEAFF
D gene: NA
clone size: NA
V gene: TRBV5-1
J gene: TRBJ1-1

CDR3 DNA: TGTGCCAGCTGGATTTTTGGCATAGCCCAGCATTTT
CDR3 protein: CASWIFGIAQHF
D gene: NA
clone size: once
V gene: TRBV28
J gene: TRBJ1-5

CDR3 DNA: TGCGCCAGCAGCCAAGATGTGGGGGGTGAGCAGTACTTC
CDR3 protein: CASSQDVGGEQYF
D gene: NA
clone size: NA
V gene: TRBV4-3
J gene: TRBJ2-7

CDR3 DNA: TGTGCCAGCAGCCGCGGGGGGTATGAAAAACTGTTTTTT
CDR3 protein: CASSRGGYEKLFF
D gene: NA
clone size: once
V gene: TRBV14
J gene: TRBJ1-4

CDR3 DNA: TGTGCCAGCAGCATTCAAGCGGGGGGGGGCACAGATACGCAGTATTTT
CDR3 protein: CASSIQAGGGTDTQYF
D gene: TRBD2
clone size: NA
V gene: TRBV7-2
J gene: TRBJ2-3

CDR3 DNA: TGTGCCAGCAGTGATGACAGGAACTCTGGAAACACCATATATTTT
CDR3 protein: CASSDDRNSGNTIYF
D gene: NA
clone size: NA
V gene: TRBV9
J gene: TRBJ1-3

CDR3 DNA: TGCAGTGCTAGTTTCGGCGGAACCTACGAGCAGTACTTC
CDR3 protein: CSASFGGTYEQYF
D gene: NA
clone size: NA
V gene: TRBV20-1
J gene: TRBJ2-7

CDR3 DNA: TGTGCCAGCAGCCCGGGACAGGGAAACACCATATATTTT
CDR3 protein: CASSPGQGNTIYF
D gene: TRBD1
clone size: once
V gene: TRBV7-2
J gene: TRBJ1-3

CDR3 DNA: TGTGCCAGCAGCTCCTGGGGGAAGGGGGATTCACCCCTCCACTTT
CDR3 protein: CASSSWGKGDSPLHF
D gene: NA
clone size: NA
V gene: TRBV7-9
J gene: TRBJ1-6

CDR3 DNA: TGTGCCAGCAGCCAAAAGGGGGGTAATGAAAAACTGTTTTTT
CDR3 protein: CASSQKGGNEKLFF
D gene: NA
clone size: NA
V gene: TRBV3-1/TRBV3-2
J gene: TRBJ1-4

CDR3 DNA: TGCGCCAGCAGCCAAGTTACGCATCGACCCAATTTTCAGCCCCAGCATTTT
CDR3 protein: CASSQVTHRPNFQPQHF
D gene: NA
clone size: NA
V gene: TRBV4-1
J gene: TRBJ1-5

CDR3 DNA: TGTGCCAGCAGCGGGACATGGACCGGGGAGCTGTTTTTT
CDR3 protein: CASSGTWTGELFF
D gene: NA
clone size: few
V gene: TRBV7-9
J gene: TRBJ2-2

CDR3 DNA: TGTGCCCAAATAACAGGAACCGAAGCTTTCTTT
CDR3 protein: CAQITGTEAFF
D gene: NA
clone size: once
V gene: TRBV30
J gene: TRBJ1-1

CDR3 DNA: TGTGCCAGCAGTCCACCTCTGGACGCTATCCAAGAGACCCAGTACTTC
CDR3 protein: CASSPPLDAIQETQYF
D gene: NA
clone size: once
V gene: TRBV6-7
J gene: TRBJ2-5

CDR3 DNA: TGTGCCAGCAGTGACTCGGAGGGGGGGATTAACTATGGCTACACCTTC
CDR3 protein: CASSDSEGGINYGYTF
D gene: NA
clone size: NA
V gene: TRBV6-4
J gene: TRBJ1-2

CDR3 DNA: TGTGCCAGCAGTCCTGATCTTACCTACGAGCAGTACTTC
CDR3 protein: CASSPDLTYEQYF
D gene: NA
clone size: NA
V gene: TRBV27
J gene: TRBJ2-7

CDR3 DNA: TGTGCCAGCAGCTTCCTATCCGGGACAGGGTTCCTCGAGCACTATGGCTACACCTTC
CDR3 protein: CASSFLSGTGFLEHYGYTF
D gene: TRBD1
clone size: NA
V gene: TRBV13
J gene: TRBJ1-2

CDR3 DNA: TGCGCCAGCAGCCAAGAGCGGGGGGGCTCAGATACGCAGTATTTT
CDR3 protein: CASSQERGGSDTQYF
D gene: TRBD2
clone size: many
V gene: TRBV4-3
J gene: TRBJ2-3

CDR3 DNA: TGTGCCAGCAGGGCATGGGACAGGGCCTCTGGGGCCAACGTCCTGACTTTC
CDR3 protein: CASRAWDRASGANVLTF
D gene: TRBD1
clone size: few
V gene: TRBV7-8
J gene: TRBJ2-6

CDR3 DNA: TGTGCCAGCAGCTTGGACAGAGCCTACGAGCAGTACTTC
CDR3 protein: CASSLDRAYEQYF
D gene: NA
clone size: few
V gene: TRBV5-5
J gene: TRBJ2-7

CDR3 DNA: TGTGCCAGCAGTGATGGGGGAGGCTCCTACAATGAGCAGTTCTTC
CDR3 protein: CASSDGGGSYNEQFF
D gene: NA
clone size: NA
V gene: TRBV2
J gene: TRBJ2-1

CDR3 DNA: TGTGCCAGCACCTCAAGCGGGGGGGCCCCCGAGCAGTACTTC
CDR3 protein: CASTSSGGAPEQYF
D gene: TRBD2
clone size: NA
V gene: TRBV27
J gene: TRBJ2-7

CDR3 DNA: TGTGCCAGCAGTATTCCGGGACTAGTGGCCGGGGAGCTGTTTTTT
CDR3 protein: CASSIPGLVAGELFF
D gene: TRBD2
clone size: once
V gene: TRBV2
J gene: TRBJ2-2

CDR3 DNA: TGTGCCAGCAGCCAGGCCGGGACCAGGAGCACTGAAGCTTTCTTT
CDR3 protein: CASSQAGTRSTEAFF
D gene: NA
clone size: NA
V gene: TRBV3-1/TRBV3-2
J gene: TRBJ1-1

CDR3 DNA: TGCGCCAGCAGTGAACTAGCGGGAGGCAGGAACGAGCAGTACTTC
CDR3 protein: CASSELAGGRNEQYF
D gene: TRBD2
clone size: once
V gene: TRBV10-1
J gene: TRBJ2-7

CDR3 DNA: TGTGCCAGCAGCCCCAAGGTTCCGGCAGCAGAGAATGAAAAACTGTTTTTT
CDR3 protein: CASSPKVPAAENEKLFF
D gene: NA
clone size: few
V gene: TRBV5-4
J gene: TRBJ1-4

CDR3 DNA: TGTGCCAGCAGTTTCGACTTGGACAGTAACTATGGCTACACCTTC
CDR3 protein: CASSFDLDSNYGYTF
D gene: NA
clone size: NA
V gene: TRBV5-6
J gene: TRBJ1-2

CDR3 DNA: TGTGCCAGTAACCGGGCCCCGAGGGAGACCCAGTACTTC
CDR3 protein: CASNRAPRETQYF
D gene: NA
clone size: NA
V gene: TRBV19
J gene: TRBJ2-5

CDR3 DNA: TGTGCCAGCATTGAGGACAGGGGGCCCCTCCACTTT
CDR3 protein: CASIEDRGPLHF
D gene: TRBD1
clone size: once
V gene: TRBV28
J gene: TRBJ1-6

CDR3 DNA: TGTGCCACCTCAGCGGTAGCGGGGACTTCAGAGACCCAGTACTTC
CDR3 protein: CATSAVAGTSETQYF
D gene: TRBD2
clone size: NA
V gene: TRBV10-3
J gene: TRBJ2-5